Below are 27 T cell receptor beta chains sequenced from a single sample in a study of cytomegalovirus exposure and HLA in healthy donors. Use of 60 Vbeta and 13 Jbeta primers characterized the PCR. The data were produced by immunoSEQ multiplex PCR, yet TCRdb's version contains in-frame clones alone and is incomplete. The sample consists of 200,000 to 250,000 clones, about 84% of them appearing once. The sample comprised PBMCs. The receptors stem from a human donor in good health.

The DNA of the CDR3 is TGTGCCAGCAGCCCAGGACAGCACGGGTCTTACGCTGAAGCTTTCTTT. It encodes CASSPGQHGSYAEAFF. The chain links TRBV28 to TRBJ1-1; a weak D match, TRBD1 (6 bases). The V end lost 6 bases, the J end lost 6 bases, and 23 bases lay between the germline ends. The CDR3 runs to 16 residues. In germline, CDR1 is MDHEN, CDR2 SYDVKM.

The chain joins TRBV19 to TRBJ2-3; the D gene is possibly TRBD2 (6 bases). Germline CDR1 LNHDA, CDR2 SQIVND (reference sequence). The CDR3 covers 15 residues. V shed 4 bases and J shed 1 base, with 12 bases lying between them. Here the CDR3 reads CASSTRDSRTDTQYF. The CDR3 DNA sequence: TGTGCCAGTAGTACCCGGGACTCCCGCACAGATACGCAGTATTTT.

The chain employs TRBV10-1 and TRBJ1-1; no clear D gene. Trimming shortened V by 6 bases and J by 5 bases, and 10 bases separated the two germline ends. Germline V gene data show CDR1 as WNHNN and CDR2 as SYGVQD (reference sequence). CDR3 size: 12 residues. CDR3 coding DNA: TGCGCCAGCAGGGGCCCAGGAACTGAAGCTTTCTTT. Translated: CASRGPGTEAFF.

This clone appeared a few times. This sequence joins TRBV19 and TRBJ1-2; TRBD1 agrees at 8 bases. The CDR3 runs to 17 residues. Germline CDR1 and CDR2: LNHDA and SQIVND (reference sequence). V lost 3 bases to trimming and J lost 1 base; unmatched junction nucleotides: 10. The CDR3 here is CASSMEGTGNVNYGYTF. In DNA, the CDR3 is TGTGCCAGTAGTATGGAGGGGACAGGTAACGTTAACTATGGCTACACCTTC.

The chain joins TRBV19 to TRBJ2-2; 9 positions match TRBD2. The junction had 15 bases not matched to a gene; V was cut back by 4 bases and J by 6 bases. The CDR3 is made up of 18 amino acids. The germline CDR1 and CDR2 sequences are LNHDA and SQIVND (reference sequence). CDR3 sequence reads: CASSSPPGSGRGAGELFF. CDR3 nucleotides: TGTGCCAGTAGTAGCCCGCCGGGTAGCGGGAGAGGTGCCGGGGAGCTGTTTTTT.

The V and J genes are TRBV30 and TRBJ2-7; 9 nucleotides match TRBD2. The CDR3 totals 16 residues. Germline lookup yields CDR1 GTSNPN and CDR2 SVGIG (reference sequence). Trimming removed 1 base from V and 0 bases from J; junction bases left unmatched: 7. In DNA form, the CDR3 reads TGTGCCTGGAGTGACCGACTAGCGGTCCCCTCCTACGAGCAGTACTTC. Translation gives CAWSDRLAVPSYEQYF.

The J gene is TRBJ2-4, the V gene TRBV6-8; 10 positions match TRBD2. V was pared by 6 bases and J by 2 bases, with 13 bases of the junction left unmatched. Germline V gene sequence: CDR1 MNHGY, CDR2 SAAAGT. This CDR3 is 18 amino acids long. CDR3 loop: CASRQYEREGLTKNIQYF. Written as DNA, the CDR3 is TGTGCCAGCAGACAATACGAGCGGGAGGGCCTAACCAAAAACATTCAGTACTTC.

This clone was observed once. This chain connects TRBV27 to TRBJ1-3; TRBD1 matches 12 bases. Losses at the gene ends were 10 bases for V and 3 bases for J; bases not matched to a gene: 13. Germline-derived CDR1 and CDR2 are MNHEY and SMNVEV (reference sequence). The CDR3 extends over 17 amino acids. CDR3 amino acids: CANYAGTGGEGGNTIYF. CDR3 nucleotide sequence: TGTGCCAACTATGCCGGGACAGGGGGCGAAGGTGGAAACACCATATATTTT.

In nucleotides, the CDR3 is TGTGCCAGCAGCCCAAATACTCAAGAGACCCAGTACTTC. This codes for CASSPNTQETQYF. The chain joins TRBV7-3 to TRBJ2-5; D call uncertain. The germline gives CDR1 SGHTA, CDR2 FQGTGA. The CDR3 length is 13 residues. V gave up 5 bases and J gave up 2 bases, with 9 bases separating them.

The chain couples TRBV7-9 to TRBJ2-7; TRBD2 agrees at 8 bases. The CDR3 runs to 15 residues. Germline V gene data show CDR1 as SEHNR and CDR2 as FQNEAQ (reference sequence). Trimming removed 5 bases from V and 0 bases from J; junction bases left unmatched: 6. CDR3 sequence reads: CASSPRLANSYEQYF. CDR3 coding DNA: TGTGCCAGCAGCCCTAGACTAGCGAACTCCTACGAGCAGTACTTC. The whole variable domain, remainder taken from reference TRBV7-9 and TRBJ2-7, is DTGVSQNPRHKITKRGQNVTFRCDPISEHNRLYWYRQTLGQGPEFLTYFQNEAQLEKSRLLSDRFSAERPKGSFSTLEIQRTEQGDSAMYLCASSPRLANSYEQYFGPGTRLTVT.

The chain has TRBV15 and TRBJ1-4; 7 nucleotides agree with TRBD1. The CDR3 sequence is 17 residues long. Germline values: CDR1 LNHNV, CDR2 YYDKDF (reference sequence). Trimming took 2 bases from V and 6 from J; bases not matched to a gene: 12. The CDR3 DNA is TGTGCCACCAGCAGATTAACTCCGGGACAGAAGTATGAAAAACTGTTTTTT. Its translation: CATSRLTPGQKYEKLFF.

This rearrangement joins TRBV18 to TRBJ1-5, with TRBD1 as a possible D gene (5 bases). Germline CDR1 and CDR2: KGHSH and LQKENI. The CDR3 loop spans 13 amino acids. V lost 4 bases, J lost 2 bases, and 6 bases lay in between. CDR3 amino acids: CASSLQGNQPQHF. CDR3 nucleotides: TGTGCCAGCTCACTACAGGGCAATCAGCCCCAGCATTTT.

V and J are TRBV29-1 and TRBJ1-2, with TRBD1 as a possible D gene (5 bases). V was pared by 6 bases and J by 0 bases, with 17 bases between. CDR3 size: 15 residues. In germline, CDR1 is SQVTM, CDR2 ANQGSEA. CDR3 residues: CSVLGAAESNYGYTF. CDR3 nucleotides: TGCAGCGTCCTAGGGGCCGCCGAATCTAACTATGGCTACACCTTC.

The chain joins TRBV10-3 to TRBJ1-5; 9 bases are a match to TRBD1. Germline V CDR1 and CDR2: ENHRY, SYGVKD. V gave up 7 bases and J gave up 6 bases; unmatched junction bases: 7. The CDR3 length is 14 residues. The CDR3: CAIITGTGSQPQHF. CDR3 in DNA: TGTGCCATCATCACCGGGACAGGGAGTCAGCCCCAGCATTTT.

This chain uses TRBV19 with TRBJ1-4, with D unresolved. Trimming cost V 3 bases and J 10 bases, with 12 bases left between them. This CDR3 has 13 residues. CDR1 is LNHDA, CDR2 SQIVND, per germline (reference sequence). The CDR3 bases are TGTGCCAGTAGTATCGACACCGAAGGAAAACTGTTTTTT. It codes for CASSIDTEGKLFF.

The genes are TRBV2 and TRBJ2-5; a possible D gene is TRBD1 (5 bases). There are 11 residues in the CDR3. CDR1 is SNHLY and CDR2 is FYNNEI in the germline V gene. V lost 5 bases and J 12 bases, leaving 13 bases between the germline ends. Here the CDR3 reads CASSSSGAKYF. In DNA form, the CDR3 reads TGTGCCAGCAGTAGCTCTGGGGCAAAGTACTTC.

DNA for the CDR3: TGTGCCAGCTCACCGGGGCAGGGGGCGGACTACGAGCAGTACTTC. This translates into CASSPGQGADYEQYF. The V call is TRBV18, the J call TRBJ2-7; 8 bases fit TRBD1. V shed 3 bases, J shed 3 bases, and the junction held 7 bases outside the gene matches. This CDR3 has 15 residues. The germline V gene has CDR1 KGHSH and CDR2 LQKENI.

The V and J genes are TRBV11-3 and TRBJ2-2, with TRBD1 identical over 12 bases. Germline V CDR1 and CDR2: SGHNT, YENEEA. The junction had 4 bases not matched to a gene; V was cut back by 4 bases and J by 4 bases. This CDR3 has 16 residues. This CDR3 reads CASSWGQGAVTGELFF. As DNA, the CDR3 is TGTGCCAGCAGCTGGGGACAGGGGGCCGTCACCGGGGAGCTGTTTTTT.

Only a few counts were recorded for this clone. J is TRBJ2-2 and V is TRBV6-5; no clear D. The CDR3 totals 14 residues. From germline, CDR1 is MNHEY and CDR2 SVGAGI. Trimming shortened V by 4 bases and J by 7 bases, and 13 bases separated the two germline ends. Here the CDR3 DNA reads TGTGCCAGCAGTTCCCCCTTGAGTATCGGGGAGCTGTTTTTT. Amino acid sequence: CASSSPLSIGELFF.

V and J are TRBV7-9 and TRBJ1-1, with a possible D match to TRBD1 (5 bases). Germline V gene lookup returns CDR1 SEHNR and CDR2 FQNEAQ (reference sequence). V shed 2 bases and J shed 2 bases, with 15 bases lying between them. The CDR3 totals 16 residues. The CDR3 DNA reads TGTGCCAGCAGCTTATCGCAGGGCAGGAGTAACACTGAAGCTTTCTTT. Protein: CASSLSQGRSNTEAFF. The full variable domain, completed using reference TRBV7-9 and TRBJ1-1, is DTGVSQNPRHKITKRGQNVTFRCDPISEHNRLYWYRQTLGQGPEFLTYFQNEAQLEKSRLLSDRFSAERPKGSFSTLEIQRTEQGDSAMYLCASSLSQGRSNTEAFFGQGTRLTVV.

This chain joins TRBV11-2 and TRBJ2-5; D not certain. The CDR3 covers 13 residues. Germline V gene data show CDR1 as SGHAT and CDR2 as FQNNGV. Trimming stripped 4 bases from V and 2 bases from J, with 8 bases between. The CDR3 reads CASSYSSQETQYF. In DNA, the CDR3 is TGTGCCAGCAGCTACAGCTCGCAAGAGACCCAGTACTTC.

A remark on this clone: Other DNA variants within this sample encode the same CDR3. The rearrangement joins TRBV10-3 to TRBJ2-3; D is unresolved. With 8 bases removed from V and 0 bases from J, the gap between germline ends came to 3 bases. Germline-derived CDR1 and CDR2 are ENHRY and SYGVKD. This CDR3 region has 11 residues. The CDR3 protein is CAIRSTDTQYF. Here the CDR3 DNA reads TGTGCCATCCGTAGCACAGATACGCAGTATTTT.

The count of this clone is one. CDR3 coding DNA: TGTGCCAGCAGCAATCCTCGGGACTCTTCCTACGAGCAGTACTTC. This codes for CASSNPRDSSYEQYF. The V gene is TRBV6-6, the J gene TRBJ2-7, with D possibly matching TRBD2 (6 bases). This CDR3 is 15 amino acids long. The germline V and J ends were trimmed by 6 bases and 1 base, with 16 bases remaining between them. Germline values: CDR1 MNHNY, CDR2 SVGAGI (reference sequence).

The rearrangement joins TRBV4-1 to TRBJ1-1; D not resolved. The CDR3 extends over 14 amino acids. Deletions cut 0 bases from V and 4 bases from J, with 9 bases between. Germline values: CDR1 MGHRA, CDR2 YSYEKL. The CDR3 region is CASSQDPRSTEAFF. CDR3 DNA sequence: TGCGCCAGCAGCCAAGATCCTAGGAGCACTGAAGCTTTCTTT.

The chain recombines TRBV10-3 with TRBJ2-2; TRBD2 aligns across 8 bases. Germline V gene data show CDR1 as ENHRY and CDR2 as SYGVKD. The V gene end was trimmed by 0 bases and the J gene end by 4 bases; junction bases not matched to a gene: 7. This CDR3 is 17 amino acids long. This CDR3 is CAISESSTSGSTGELFF. CDR3 nucleotide sequence: TGTGCCATCAGTGAGTCGAGTACTAGCGGCTCCACCGGGGAGCTGTTTTTT.

CDR3 region: CASKGDRESTDTQYF. The CDR3 DNA reads as TGTGCCAGTAAAGGGGACAGGGAAAGCACAGATACGCAGTATTTT. The chain is built from TRBV19 and TRBJ2-3, with 9 bases aligning to TRBD1. CDR1 is LNHDA, CDR2 SQIVND, per germline (reference sequence). V lost 7 bases to trimming and J lost 0 bases; unmatched junction nucleotides: 5. CDR3 length equals 15 residues.

CDR3 sequence (DNA): TGCAGCGTTCAGGGACTAGCGGGGGGTTCCTACAATGAGCAGTTCTTC. Translation: CSVQGLAGGSYNEQFF. The V and J genes are TRBV29-1 and TRBJ2-1; 15 bases are a match to TRBD2. Germline-derived CDR1 and CDR2 are SQVTM and ANQGSEA. The length of the CDR3 is 16 residues. V trimming: 5 bases; J trimming: 1 base; junction bases outside the gene matches: 3.